The T cell receptor (beta chain) described here comes from a study of T cell responses to AZD1222 COVID-19 vaccine. As for the study in general: Pooling of second doses given at about 4 or about 12 weeks was done.

Produced via immunoSEQ multiplex PCR; TCRdb's table is partial and in-frame only. Of tens of thousands of clones listed, around 89% are singletons. This CDR3 has 15 residues. Germline lookup yields CDR1 SGHRS and CDR2 YFSETQ. Trimming pared 0 bases from V and 0 bases from J, leaving 7 bases between. Findings and limits, study-wide: CD4 TCRs covered the whole spike, strongest at regions 160-218 and 743-854.

Concerning this clone: No antigen is known for it.

The genes are TRBV5-1 and TRBJ2-1; D ambiguous. The origin of this receptor is an adult in good health. The input for sequencing was peripheral blood, taken on day 0 of AZD1222 vaccination. CDR3 in amino acids: CASSLVVFSYNEQFF. The CDR3 bases are TGCGCCAGCAGCTTGGTAGTATTCTCCTACAATGAGCAGTTCTTC.